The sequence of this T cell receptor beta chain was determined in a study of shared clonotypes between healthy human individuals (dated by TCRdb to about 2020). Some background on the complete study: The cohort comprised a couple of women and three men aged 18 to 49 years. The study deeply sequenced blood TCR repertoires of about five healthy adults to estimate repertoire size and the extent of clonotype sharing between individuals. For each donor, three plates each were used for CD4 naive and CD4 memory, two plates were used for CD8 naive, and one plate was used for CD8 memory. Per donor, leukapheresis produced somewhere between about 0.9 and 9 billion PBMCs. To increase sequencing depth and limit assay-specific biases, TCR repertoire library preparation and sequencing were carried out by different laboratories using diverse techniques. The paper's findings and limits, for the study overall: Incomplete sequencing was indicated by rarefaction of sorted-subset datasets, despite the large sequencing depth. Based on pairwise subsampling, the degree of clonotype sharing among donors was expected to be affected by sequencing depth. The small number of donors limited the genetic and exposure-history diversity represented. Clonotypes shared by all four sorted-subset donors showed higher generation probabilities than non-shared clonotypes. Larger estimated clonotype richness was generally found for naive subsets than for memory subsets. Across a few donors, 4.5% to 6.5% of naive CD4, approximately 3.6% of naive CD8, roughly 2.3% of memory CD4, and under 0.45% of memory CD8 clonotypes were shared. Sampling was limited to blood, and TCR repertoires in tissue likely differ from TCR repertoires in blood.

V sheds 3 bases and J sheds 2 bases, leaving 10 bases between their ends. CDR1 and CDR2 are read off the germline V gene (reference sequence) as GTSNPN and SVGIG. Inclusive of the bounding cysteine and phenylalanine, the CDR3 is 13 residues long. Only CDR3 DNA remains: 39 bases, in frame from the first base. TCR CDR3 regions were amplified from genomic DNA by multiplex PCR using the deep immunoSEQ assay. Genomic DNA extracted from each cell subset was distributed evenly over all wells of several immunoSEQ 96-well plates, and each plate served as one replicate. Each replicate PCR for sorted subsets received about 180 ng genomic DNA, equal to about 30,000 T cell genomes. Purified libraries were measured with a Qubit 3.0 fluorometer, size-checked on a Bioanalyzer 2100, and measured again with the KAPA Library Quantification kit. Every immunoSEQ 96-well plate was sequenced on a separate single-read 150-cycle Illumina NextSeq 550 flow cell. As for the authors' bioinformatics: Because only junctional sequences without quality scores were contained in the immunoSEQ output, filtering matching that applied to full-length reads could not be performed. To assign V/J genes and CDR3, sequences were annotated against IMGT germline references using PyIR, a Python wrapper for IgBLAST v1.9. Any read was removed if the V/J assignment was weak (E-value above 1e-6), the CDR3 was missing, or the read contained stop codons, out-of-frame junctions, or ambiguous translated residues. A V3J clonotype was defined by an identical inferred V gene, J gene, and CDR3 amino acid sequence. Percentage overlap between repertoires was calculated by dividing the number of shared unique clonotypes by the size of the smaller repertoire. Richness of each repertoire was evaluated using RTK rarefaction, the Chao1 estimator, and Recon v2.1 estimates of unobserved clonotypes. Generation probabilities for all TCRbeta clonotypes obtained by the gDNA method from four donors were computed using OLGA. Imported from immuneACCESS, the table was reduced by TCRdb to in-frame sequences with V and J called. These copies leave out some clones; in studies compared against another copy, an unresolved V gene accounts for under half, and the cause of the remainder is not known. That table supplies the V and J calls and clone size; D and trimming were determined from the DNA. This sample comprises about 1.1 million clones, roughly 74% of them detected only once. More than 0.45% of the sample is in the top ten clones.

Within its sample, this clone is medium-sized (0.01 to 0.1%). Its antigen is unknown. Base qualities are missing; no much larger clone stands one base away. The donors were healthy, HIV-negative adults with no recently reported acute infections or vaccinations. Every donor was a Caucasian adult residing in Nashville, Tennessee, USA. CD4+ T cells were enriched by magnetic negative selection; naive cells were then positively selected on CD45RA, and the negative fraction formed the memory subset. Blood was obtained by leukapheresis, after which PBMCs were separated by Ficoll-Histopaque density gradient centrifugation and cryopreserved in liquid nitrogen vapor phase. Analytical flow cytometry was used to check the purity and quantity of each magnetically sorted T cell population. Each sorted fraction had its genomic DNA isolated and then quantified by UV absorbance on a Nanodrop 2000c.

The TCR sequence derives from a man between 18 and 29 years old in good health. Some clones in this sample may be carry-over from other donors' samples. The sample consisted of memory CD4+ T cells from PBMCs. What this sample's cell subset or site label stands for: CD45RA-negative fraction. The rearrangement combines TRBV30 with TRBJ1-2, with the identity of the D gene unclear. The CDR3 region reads CAWSPASNYGYTF. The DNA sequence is TGTGCCTGGAGCCCAGCATCAAACTATGGCTACACCTTC.